This T cell receptor (beta chain) was found in a study of blood T cells in healthy people across ages. Sample-barcoded 5' priming and a J-beta primer mix drove a second PCR of roughly 7 to 11 cycles. Carrying 12 random nucleotides, a template-switch adaptor labeled each individual cDNA molecule. TCRdb analysed the 5' RACE reads with MiXCR anew, one entry per CDR3 protein. The sample contains about 570,000 distinct CDR3 sequences, 25% to 30% of which appear only once. The CDR3 is 17 residues long. Germline CDR1 and CDR2: LGHNT and FRNRAP. As for this clonotype: At one end the junction does not follow the germline gene, possibly because of a read error.

This chain uses TRBV12-5 with TRBJ2-1, with 12 bases fitting TRBD1. This sequence was found in a woman aged 70 to 79 in good health. Sequences were obtained from blood. The CDR3 sequence is CASGLVARDRGPHEQFF. The CDR3, as DNA: TGTGCTAGCGGTTTGGTCGCCCGGGACAGGGGGCCCCATGAGCAGTTCTTC.